This T cell receptor (beta chain) is from a study of blood T cell repertoires in COVID-19. As for the study in general: From the United States, Italy and Spain came samples of acute and convalescent COVID-19.

In the original analysis: The authors estimated nucleated cell counts from reference gene primer amplification. The method was immunoSEQ multiplex PCR; TCRdb's version includes in-frame clones alone and lacks a portion of them. Clonal size and the V and J genes are those of that table, whereas D and trimming came from the DNA. The table records some 90,000 clones, approximately 80% of them present only once. The TCR sequence derives from a woman between 65 and 79 years old with acute or convalescent COVID-19. Material for sequencing was peripheral blood.

For the CDR3, the DNA is TGTGCCAGCAGCGTAGGGCAAATGAACACTGAAGCTTTCTTT. It specifies CASSVGQMNTEAFF. V gene TRBV9 combines with J gene TRBJ1-1; D is ambiguous. The CDR3 loop spans 14 amino acids. Germline V lookup: CDR1 SGDLS, CDR2 YYNGEE. V was shortened by 0 bases and J by 0 bases, with 6 bases between the two germline ends.